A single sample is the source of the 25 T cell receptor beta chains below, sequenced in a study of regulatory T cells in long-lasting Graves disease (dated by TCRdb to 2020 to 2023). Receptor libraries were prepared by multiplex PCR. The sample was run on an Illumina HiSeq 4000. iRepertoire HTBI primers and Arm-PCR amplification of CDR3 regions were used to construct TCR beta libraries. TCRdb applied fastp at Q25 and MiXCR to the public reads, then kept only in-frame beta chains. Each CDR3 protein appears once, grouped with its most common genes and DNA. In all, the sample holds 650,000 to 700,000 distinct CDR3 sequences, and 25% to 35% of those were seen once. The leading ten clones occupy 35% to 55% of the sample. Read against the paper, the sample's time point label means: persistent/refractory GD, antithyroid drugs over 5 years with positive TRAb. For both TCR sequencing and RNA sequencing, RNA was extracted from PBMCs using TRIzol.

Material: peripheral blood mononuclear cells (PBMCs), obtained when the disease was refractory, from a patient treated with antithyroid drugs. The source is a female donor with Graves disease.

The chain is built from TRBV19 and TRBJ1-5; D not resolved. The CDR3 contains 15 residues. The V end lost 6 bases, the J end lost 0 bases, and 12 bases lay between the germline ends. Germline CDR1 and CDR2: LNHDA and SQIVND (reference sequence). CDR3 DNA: TGTGCCAGTAGCTCACTACGATATAGCAATCAGCCCCAGCATTTT. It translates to CASSSLRYSNQPQHF. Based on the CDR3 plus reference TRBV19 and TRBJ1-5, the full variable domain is DGGITQSPKYLFRKEGQNVTLSCEQNLNHDAMYWYRQDPGQGLRLIYYSQIVNDFQKGDIAEGYSVSREKKESFPLTVTSAQKNPTAFYLCASSSLRYSNQPQHFGDGTRLSIL.

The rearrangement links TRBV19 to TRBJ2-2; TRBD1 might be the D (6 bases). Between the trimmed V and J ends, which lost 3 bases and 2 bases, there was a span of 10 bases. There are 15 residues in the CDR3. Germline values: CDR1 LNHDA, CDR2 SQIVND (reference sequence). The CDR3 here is CASSIYRANTGELFF. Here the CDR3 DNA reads TGTGCCAGTAGTATCTACAGGGCAAACACCGGGGAGCTGTTTTTT.

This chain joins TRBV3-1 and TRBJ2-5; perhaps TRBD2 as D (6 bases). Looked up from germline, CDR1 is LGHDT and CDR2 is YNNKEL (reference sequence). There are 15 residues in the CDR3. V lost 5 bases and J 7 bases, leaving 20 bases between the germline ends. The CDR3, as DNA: TGTGCCAGCAGCACCCGGGACTCCCCTTCGGGGACCCAGTACTTC. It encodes CASSTRDSPSGTQYF.

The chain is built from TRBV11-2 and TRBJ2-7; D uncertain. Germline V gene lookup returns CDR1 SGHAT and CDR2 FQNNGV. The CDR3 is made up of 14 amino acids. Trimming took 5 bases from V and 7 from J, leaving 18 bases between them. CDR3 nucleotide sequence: TGTGCCAGCAGCACCGCCAGGACCAAGTGGGAGCAGTACTTC. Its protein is CASSTARTKWEQYF.

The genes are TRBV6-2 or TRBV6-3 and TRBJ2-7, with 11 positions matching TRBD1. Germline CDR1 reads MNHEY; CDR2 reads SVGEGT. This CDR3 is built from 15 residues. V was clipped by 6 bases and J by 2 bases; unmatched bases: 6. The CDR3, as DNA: TGTGCCAGCAGATCCTCGGGACAGGGGGCCTACGAGCAGTACTTC. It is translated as CASRSSGQGAYEQYF.

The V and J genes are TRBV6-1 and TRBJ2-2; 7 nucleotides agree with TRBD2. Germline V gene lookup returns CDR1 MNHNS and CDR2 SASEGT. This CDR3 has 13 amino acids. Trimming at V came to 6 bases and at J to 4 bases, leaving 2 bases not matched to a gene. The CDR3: CASRGGSTGELFF. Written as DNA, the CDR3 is TGTGCCAGCAGGGGCGGGAGCACCGGGGAGCTGTTTTTT.

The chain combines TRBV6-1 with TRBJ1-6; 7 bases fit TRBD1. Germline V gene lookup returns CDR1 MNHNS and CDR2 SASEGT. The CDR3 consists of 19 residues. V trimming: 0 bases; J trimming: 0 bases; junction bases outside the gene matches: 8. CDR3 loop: CASSEAVGQVFSYNSPLHF. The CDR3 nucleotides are TGTGCCAGCAGTGAAGCCGTAGGACAGGTCTTCTCCTATAATTCACCCCTCCACTTT.

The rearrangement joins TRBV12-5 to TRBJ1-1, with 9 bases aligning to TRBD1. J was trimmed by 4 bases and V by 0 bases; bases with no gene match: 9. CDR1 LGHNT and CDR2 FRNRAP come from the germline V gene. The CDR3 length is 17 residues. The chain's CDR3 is CASGLVLHGTGPTEAFF. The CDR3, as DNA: TGTGCTAGTGGTTTGGTACTGCACGGGACAGGGCCCACTGAAGCTTTCTTT.

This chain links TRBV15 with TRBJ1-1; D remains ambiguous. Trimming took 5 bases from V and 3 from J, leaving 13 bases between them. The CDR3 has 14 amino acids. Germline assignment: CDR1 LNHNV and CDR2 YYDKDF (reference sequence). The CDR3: CATSVSGWDTEAFF. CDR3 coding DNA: TGTGCCACCAGCGTATCAGGTTGGGACACTGAAGCTTTCTTT.

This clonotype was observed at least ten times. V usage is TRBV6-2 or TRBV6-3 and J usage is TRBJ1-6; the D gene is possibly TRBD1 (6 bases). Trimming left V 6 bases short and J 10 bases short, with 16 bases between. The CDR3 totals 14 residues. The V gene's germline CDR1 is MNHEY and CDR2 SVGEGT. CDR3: CASRSSGQGSPLHF. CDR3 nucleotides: TGTGCCAGCAGGTCCTCGGGGCAGGGGTCACCCCTCCACTTT.

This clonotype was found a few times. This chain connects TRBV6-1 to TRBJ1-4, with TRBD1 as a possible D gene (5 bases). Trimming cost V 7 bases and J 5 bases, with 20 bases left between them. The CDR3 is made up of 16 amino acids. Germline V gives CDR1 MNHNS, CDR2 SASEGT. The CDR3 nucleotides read TGTGCCAGCACCTGGGGGACCCTACAACTAAATGAAAAACTGTTTTTT. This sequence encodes CASTWGTLQLNEKLFF.

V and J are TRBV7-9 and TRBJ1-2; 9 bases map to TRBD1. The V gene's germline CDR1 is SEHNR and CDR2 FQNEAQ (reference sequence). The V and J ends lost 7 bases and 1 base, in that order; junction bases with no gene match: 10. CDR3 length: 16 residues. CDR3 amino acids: CASTPTRDRDNYGYTF. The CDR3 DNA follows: TGTGCCAGCACCCCAACCCGGGACAGGGATAACTATGGCTACACCTTC.

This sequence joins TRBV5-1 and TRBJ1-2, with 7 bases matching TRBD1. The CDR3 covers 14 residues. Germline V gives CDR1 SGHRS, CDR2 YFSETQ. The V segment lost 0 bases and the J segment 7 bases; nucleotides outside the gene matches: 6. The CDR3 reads CASSLDGGGLGYTF. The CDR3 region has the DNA TGCGCCAGCAGCTTGGACGGAGGGGGCCTTGGCTACACCTTC.

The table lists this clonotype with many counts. The CDR3 bases are TGTGCCAGCAGTCCCCTCGGGGCCCAAGAGACCCAGTACTTC. It encodes CASSPLGAQETQYF. This sequence joins TRBV28 and TRBJ2-5, with D perhaps being TRBD1 or TRBD2 (5 bases each). There are 14 residues in the CDR3. CDR1 and CDR2 from the germline V gene are MDHEN and SYDVKM. V was pared by 5 bases and J by 1 base, with 11 bases between.

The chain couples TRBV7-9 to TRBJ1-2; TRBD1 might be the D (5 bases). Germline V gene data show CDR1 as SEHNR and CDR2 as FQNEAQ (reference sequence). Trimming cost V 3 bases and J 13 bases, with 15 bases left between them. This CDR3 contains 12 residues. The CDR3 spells CASSFNDRGSTF. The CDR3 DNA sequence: TGTGCCAGCAGCTTCAATGACAGAGGGTCCACCTTC.

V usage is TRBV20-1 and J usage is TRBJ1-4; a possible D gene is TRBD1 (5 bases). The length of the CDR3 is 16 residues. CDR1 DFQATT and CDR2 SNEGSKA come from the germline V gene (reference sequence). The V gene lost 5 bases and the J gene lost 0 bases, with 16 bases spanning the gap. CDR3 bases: TGCAGTGCTCGGGGTCGTGAGGGGTCAACTAATGAAAAACTGTTTTTT. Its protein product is CSARGREGSTNEKLFF.

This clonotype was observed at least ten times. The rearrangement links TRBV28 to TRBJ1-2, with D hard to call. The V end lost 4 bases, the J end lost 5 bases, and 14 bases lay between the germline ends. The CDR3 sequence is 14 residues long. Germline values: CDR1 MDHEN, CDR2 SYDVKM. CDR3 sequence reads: CASSSPPQPYGYTF. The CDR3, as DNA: TGTGCCAGCAGTTCCCCCCCCCAGCCATATGGCTACACCTTC.

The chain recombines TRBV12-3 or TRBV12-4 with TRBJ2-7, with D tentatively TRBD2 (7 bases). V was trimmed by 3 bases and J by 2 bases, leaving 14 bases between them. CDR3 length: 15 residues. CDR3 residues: CASSFLRGAPYEQYF. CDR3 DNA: TGTGCCAGCAGTTTTCTTCGGGGGGCCCCCTACGAGCAGTACTTC.

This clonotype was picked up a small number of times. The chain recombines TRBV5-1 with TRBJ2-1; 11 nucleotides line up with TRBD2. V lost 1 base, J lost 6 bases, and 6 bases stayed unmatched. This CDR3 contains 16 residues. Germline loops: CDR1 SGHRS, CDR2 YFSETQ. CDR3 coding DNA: TGCGCCAGCAGCTTGAGTAGCGGGAGGGCCCTCAATGAGCAGTTCTTC. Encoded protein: CASSLSSGRALNEQFF. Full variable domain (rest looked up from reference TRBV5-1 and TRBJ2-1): KAGVTQTPRYLIKTRGQQVTLSCSPISGHRSVSWYQQTPGQGLQFLFEYFSETQRNKGNFPGRFSGRQFSNSRSEMNVSTLELGDSALYLCASSLSSGRALNEQFFGPGTRLTVL.

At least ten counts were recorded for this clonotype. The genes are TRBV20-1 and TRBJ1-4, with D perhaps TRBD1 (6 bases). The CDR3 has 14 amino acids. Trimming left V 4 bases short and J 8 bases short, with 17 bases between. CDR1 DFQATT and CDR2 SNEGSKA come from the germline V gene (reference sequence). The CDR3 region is CSATPSAGTEKLFF. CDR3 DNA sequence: TGCAGTGCTACTCCATCCGCCGGGACAGAAAAACTGTTTTTT.

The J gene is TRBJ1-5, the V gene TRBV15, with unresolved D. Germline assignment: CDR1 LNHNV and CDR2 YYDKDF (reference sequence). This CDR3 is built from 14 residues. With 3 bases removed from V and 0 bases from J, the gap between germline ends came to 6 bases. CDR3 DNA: TGTGCCACCAGCAGGGAATATAGCAATCAGCCCCAGCATTTT. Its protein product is CATSREYSNQPQHF.

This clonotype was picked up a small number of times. DNA of the CDR3: TGTGCCAGCAGCTTAAAATCGGGCAGGGGTACTGAAGCTTTCTTT. Translating gives CASSLKSGRGTEAFF. The chain employs TRBV7-3 and TRBJ1-1; perhaps TRBD1 as D (6 bases). The CDR3 covers 15 residues. Germline V gene sequence: CDR1 SGHTA, CDR2 FQGTGA. V shed 1 base and J shed 5 bases, with 14 bases lying between them.

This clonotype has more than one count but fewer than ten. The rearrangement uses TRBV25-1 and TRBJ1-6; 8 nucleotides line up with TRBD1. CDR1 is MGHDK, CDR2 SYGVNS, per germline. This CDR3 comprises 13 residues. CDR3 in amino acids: CGSTTGGNSPLHF. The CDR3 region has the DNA TGTGGATCCACTACAGGGGGAAATTCACCCCTCCACTTT.

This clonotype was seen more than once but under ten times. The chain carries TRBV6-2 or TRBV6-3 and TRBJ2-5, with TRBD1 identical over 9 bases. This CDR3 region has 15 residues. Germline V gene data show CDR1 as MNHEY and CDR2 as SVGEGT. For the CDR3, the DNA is TGTGCAACGAAGCCGGGACAGGGTCTTCTTTGGGCCCAGTACTTC. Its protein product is CATKPGQGLLWAQYF.

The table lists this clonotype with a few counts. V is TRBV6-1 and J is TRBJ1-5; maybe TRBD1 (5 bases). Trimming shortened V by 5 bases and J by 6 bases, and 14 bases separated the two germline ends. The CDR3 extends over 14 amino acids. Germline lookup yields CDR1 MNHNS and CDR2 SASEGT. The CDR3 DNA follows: TGTGCCAGCAGTTACCGGGGGGGGAGTCAGCCCCAGCATTTT. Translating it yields CASSYRGGSQPQHF.